These 31 T cell receptor beta chains originate from one sample sequenced in a study of blood T cell repertoires in COVID-19. Some clones are missing from TCRdb's copy, which holds only in-frame ones; the method was immunoSEQ multiplex PCR. This table holds some 160,000 clones, around 76% found once. The specimen sequenced was peripheral blood. All receptors derive from a man aged 55 to 70 with acute or convalescent COVID-19.

The chain uses TRBV7-6 and TRBJ2-7; perhaps TRBD2 as D (7 bases). V lost 4 bases and J 2 bases, leaving 12 bases between the germline ends. Germline loops: CDR1 SGHVS, CDR2 FNYEAQ. The CDR3 length is 14 residues. CDR3 loop: CASSWSGDTYEQYF. In nucleotides, the CDR3 is TGTGCCAGCAGCTGGAGCGGGGACACCTACGAGCAGTACTTC.

The rearrangement links TRBV28 to TRBJ2-5; possible D gene TRBD2, 5 bases. Trimming removed 6 bases from V and 1 base from J, with 9 bases in between. From germline, CDR1 is MDHEN and CDR2 SYDVKM. CDR3 size: 13 residues. The CDR3 region has the DNA TGTGCCAGCAGGGCCGGAGGCCAAGAGACCCAGTACTTC. Its protein is CASRAGGQETQYF.

The chain combines TRBV5-1 with TRBJ2-7; TRBD1 matches at 8 bases. The length of the CDR3 is 15 residues. Per the germline V gene, CDR1 is SGHRS and CDR2 is YFSETQ. The V and J ends lost 3 bases and 1 base, in that order; junction bases with no gene match: 6. The CDR3 coding sequence is TGCGCCAGCAGCTCGGACAGGGAGTATTCCTACGAGCAGTACTTC. This sequence encodes CASSSDREYSYEQYF. The full variable domain, with the rest looked up from reference TRBV5-1 and TRBJ2-7, is KAGVTQTPRYLIKTRGQQVTLSCSPISGHRSVSWYQQTPGQGLQFLFEYFSETQRNKGNFPGRFSGRQFSNSRSEMNVSTLELGDSALYLCASSSDREYSYEQYFGPGTRLTVT.

The CDR3 DNA follows: TGTGCCACCCGAGAAGGGGGCTATTACGAGCAGTACTTC. Translating gives CATREGGYYEQYF. The V and J genes are TRBV28 and TRBJ2-7; TRBD1 matches 7 bases. CDR1 is MDHEN, CDR2 SYDVKM, per germline. V dropped 10 bases and J dropped 4; count of bases not matched to a gene: 10. CDR3 size: 13 residues.

The chain uses TRBV6-6 and TRBJ2-5; a weak D match, TRBD1 (6 bases). V dropped 2 bases and J dropped 0 bases, with 7 bases sitting between them. The CDR3 runs to 14 residues. CDR1 and CDR2 from the germline V gene are MNHNY and SVGAGI (reference sequence). DNA for the CDR3: TGTGCCAGCAGTTACGGACAGTACCAAGAGACCCAGTACTTC. This gives the protein CASSYGQYQETQYF.

J is TRBJ2-5 and V is TRBV3-1 (or the pseudogene TRBV3-2), with TRBD2 matching over 14 bases. The CDR3 spans 16 residues. Looked up from germline, CDR1 is LGHDT and CDR2 is YNNKEL (reference sequence). The V gene end was trimmed by 4 bases and the J gene end by 5 bases; junction bases not matched to a gene: 6. The CDR3 DNA reads as TGTGCCAGCAGCCGGGGACTAGCGGGAGATTCGGAGACCCAGTACTTC. Its protein is CASSRGLAGDSETQYF.

The J gene is TRBJ2-5, the V gene TRBV29-1; D might be TRBD1 (5 bases). Germline values: CDR1 SQVTM, CDR2 ANQGSEA. Trimming left V 6 bases short and J 2 bases short, with 10 bases between. The CDR3 runs 12 residues. For the CDR3, the DNA is TGCAGCGTCCTCCAGGGACAAGAGACCCAGTACTTC. It codes for CSVLQGQETQYF.

The count of this clone is one. This rearrangement joins TRBV5-8 to TRBJ2-1; TRBD2 matches at 7 bases. The CDR3 covers 15 residues. After removal of 1 base from V and 6 bases from J, the junction contained 7 bases not matched to a gene. The V gene's germline CDR1 is SGHTS and CDR2 YDEGEE. The CDR3 DNA sequence: TGTGCCAGCAGCTTGTGGCGGTCTAGCGGCAATGAGCAGTTCTTC. Its protein product is CASSLWRSSGNEQFF.

The chain uses TRBV5-1 and TRBJ2-5, with TRBD2 as a possible D gene (5 bases). Between the trimmed V and J ends, which lost 4 bases and 4 bases, there was a span of 20 bases. The CDR3 has 16 amino acids. Per the germline V gene, CDR1 is SGHRS and CDR2 is YFSETQ. CDR3 coding DNA: TGCGCCAGCAGCCCCGAAATGAAAGCTAGCAGAGAGACCCAGTACTTC. The encoded protein is CASSPEMKASRETQYF.

This clone was picked up a small number of times. The chain recombines TRBV3-1 (or the pseudogene TRBV3-2) with TRBJ1-2; 7 nucleotides line up with TRBD1. After removal of 4 bases from V and 2 bases from J, the junction contained 7 bases not matched to a gene. The germline V gene has CDR1 LGHDT and CDR2 YNNKEL (reference sequence). The CDR3 extends over 15 amino acids. CDR3 residues: CASSPSGQANYGYTF. The CDR3 region has the DNA TGTGCCAGCAGCCCCTCCGGACAGGCCAACTATGGCTACACCTTC.

The V gene is TRBV12-5, the J gene TRBJ1-6; no firm D call. V dropped 1 base and J dropped 11 bases, with 15 bases sitting between them. Germline CDR1 is LGHNT and CDR2 is FRNRAP. The CDR3 length is 15 residues. CDR3 sequence reads: CASGLGLGLGPPLHF. DNA for the CDR3: TGTGCTAGTGGTTTGGGACTGGGTTTGGGTCCACCCCTCCACTTT.

The chain is built from TRBV12-3 or TRBV12-4 and TRBJ2-2; D unclear. The CDR3 is made up of 13 amino acids. The V gene lost 2 bases and the J gene lost 5 bases, with 6 bases spanning the gap. As DNA, the CDR3 is TGTGCCAGCAGTTTAAGTCTAACCGGGGAGCTGTTTTTT. It is translated as CASSLSLTGELFF.

The rearrangement links TRBV6-5 to TRBJ1-6; D is ambiguous. CDR1 and CDR2 (germline): MNHEY, SVGAGI. V was pared by 7 bases and J by 7 bases, with 14 bases between. The CDR3 totals 14 residues. The DNA for the CDR3 is TGTGCCAGCACCCCCCGGGGTGGCAATTCACCCCTCCACTTT. It yields the protein CASTPRGGNSPLHF.

This clone was detected only once. This chain connects TRBV27 to TRBJ2-7, with 8 positions matching TRBD2. J gave up 3 bases and V 0 bases, and 7 bases lay outside the gene matches. The germline CDR1 and CDR2 sequences are MNHEY and SMNVEV (reference sequence). The CDR3 runs to 16 residues. CDR3 sequence (DNA): TGTGCCAGCAGTTTATCGAATCCCACTAGCGGCTACGAGCAGTACTTC. Its protein is CASSLSNPTSGYEQYF.

This clone was seen once. V usage is TRBV10-1 and J usage is TRBJ2-7; 8 bases line up with TRBD1. Unmatched junction bases numbered 10, after V lost 5 bases and J lost 7 bases. Germline V gives CDR1 WNHNN, CDR2 SYGVQD (reference sequence). The length of the CDR3 is 14 residues. CDR3 bases: TGCGCCAGCAGTCCGAGTAGATGGACAGGGGAGCAGTACTTC. This translates into CASSPSRWTGEQYF.

The CDR3 DNA follows: TGCGCCAGCAGCCTCCCTAGTGAGGCTGGGGAGCTGTTTTTT. The encoded protein is CASSLPSEAGELFF. The V gene is TRBV4-1, the J gene TRBJ2-2; D remains ambiguous. CDR3 size: 14 residues. CDR1 and CDR2 from the germline V gene are MGHRA and YSYEKL. V was shortened by 4 bases and J by 8 bases, with 14 bases between the two germline ends.

The chain combines TRBV7-3 with TRBJ2-3; TRBD2 is a possible D gene (5 bases). CDR1 and CDR2 (germline): SGHTA, FQGTGA. Trimming removed 3 bases at V and 2 bases at J, with 9 bases between. The CDR3 consists of 14 residues. The CDR3 reads CASSFDGLTDTQYF. The CDR3 DNA sequence: TGTGCCAGCAGCTTCGATGGACTCACAGATACGCAGTATTTT.

The V call is TRBV9, the J call TRBJ2-5, with D perhaps matching TRBD2 (5 bases). CDR1 is SGDLS, CDR2 YYNGEE, per germline. The CDR3 covers 15 residues. V lost 0 bases, J lost 5 bases, and 14 bases lay in between. This CDR3 is CASSVVSGSPETQYF. As DNA, the CDR3 is TGTGCCAGCAGCGTAGTTAGTGGGAGTCCCGAGACCCAGTACTTC.

Only a few counts were recorded for this clone. This sequence joins TRBV18 and TRBJ2-6, with D possibly being TRBD1 (6 bases). In germline, CDR1 is KGHSH, CDR2 LQKENI. The CDR3 is made up of 17 amino acids. V was trimmed by 0 bases and J by 0 bases, leaving 9 bases between them. CDR3 nucleotide sequence: TGTGCCAGCTCACCACCGGACAGTTTCTCTGGGGCCAACGTCCTGACTTTC. Protein sequence: CASSPPDSFSGANVLTF.

The rearrangement joins TRBV19 to TRBJ1-6, with D uncertain. The V end was cut by 7 bases, the J end by 7 bases, with 17 bases between. CDR1 LNHDA and CDR2 SQIVND come from the germline V gene (reference sequence). CDR3 size: 15 residues. The CDR3 sequence is CASTTDSILNSPLHF. Written as DNA, the CDR3 is TGTGCCAGTACCACCGACTCAATCCTCAATTCACCCCTCCACTTT.

V usage is TRBV28 and J usage is TRBJ2-7, with 12 bases identical to TRBD1. Germline trimming cut 1 base from V and 5 bases from J; bases unmatched to any gene: 6. There are 16 residues in the CDR3. The V gene's germline CDR1 is MDHEN and CDR2 SYDVKM. This chain's CDR3 is CASSLLGQGARDEQYF. DNA for the CDR3: TGTGCCAGCAGTTTATTGGGACAGGGGGCGCGGGACGAGCAGTACTTC.

The chain employs TRBV6-5 and TRBJ2-3, with D perhaps TRBD2 (5 bases). V lost 4 bases and J 4 bases, leaving 18 bases between the germline ends. CDR1 MNHEY and CDR2 SVGAGI come from the germline V gene. The CDR3 has 16 residues. CDR3 sequence (DNA): TGTGCCAGCAGTTCCGGACTGCCCTCAATCGCAGATACGCAGTATTTT. Translating it yields CASSSGLPSIADTQYF.

The sample holds a few counts of this clone. V gene TRBV18 combines with J gene TRBJ1-1; no clear D. V lost 1 base and J lost 9, with 9 bases in between. Germline CDR1 reads KGHSH; CDR2 reads LQKENI. The CDR3 covers 12 residues. The CDR3 DNA reads as TGTGCCAGCTCACCACTTCGGGAGAAAGCTTTCTTT. Its translation: CASSPLREKAFF.

The chain recombines TRBV19 with TRBJ2-2; TRBD1 is a possible D gene (5 bases). Looked up from germline, CDR1 is LNHDA and CDR2 is SQIVND (reference sequence). Trimming left V 6 bases short and J 7 bases short, with 21 bases between. The CDR3 is 16 amino acids. CDR3: CASSPSEQGWVGELFF. In nucleotides, the CDR3 is TGTGCCAGTAGCCCCTCCGAGCAGGGATGGGTCGGGGAGCTGTTTTTT.

The rearrangement joins TRBV5-1 to TRBJ2-7, with TRBD1 identical over 9 bases. Germline lookup yields CDR1 SGHRS and CDR2 YFSETQ. This CDR3 comprises 14 residues. V dropped 0 bases and J dropped 3; count of bases not matched to a gene: 1. CDR3 region: CASSLGQGVYEQYF. CDR3 DNA: TGCGCCAGCAGCTTGGGACAGGGGGTCTACGAGCAGTACTTC.

This clone was observed many times. The chain recombines TRBV20-1 with TRBJ1-1; no reliable D call. CDR1 is DFQATT and CDR2 is SNEGSKA in the germline V gene (reference sequence). This CDR3 comprises 11 residues. V was cut by 8 bases and J by 0 bases, with 7 bases left in between. The CDR3 is CSPRMNTEAFF. DNA for the CDR3: TGCAGTCCCAGGATGAACACTGAAGCTTTCTTT.

The rearrangement uses TRBV5-5 and TRBJ2-5; 8 bases match TRBD1. CDR3 length: 15 residues. CDR1 SGHKS and CDR2 YYEKEE come from the germline V gene (reference sequence). Trimming took 3 bases from V and 5 from J; bases not matched to a gene: 9. The chain's CDR3 is CASSSYGRGPETQYF. The CDR3 DNA reads as TGTGCCAGCAGCTCCTACGGCAGGGGGCCTGAGACCCAGTACTTC.

The V gene is TRBV2, the J gene TRBJ2-3; TRBD2 might be the D (6 bases). V was cut by 6 bases and J by 1 base, with 11 bases left in between. The CDR3 consists of 14 residues. The germline V gene has CDR1 SNHLY and CDR2 FYNNEI. CDR3 sequence reads: CASRPWGGTDTQYF. The DNA of the CDR3 is TGTGCCAGCAGGCCTTGGGGGGGCACAGATACGCAGTATTTT. Complete variable domain (other parts from reference TRBV2 and TRBJ2-3): EPEVTQTPSHQVTQMGQEVILRCVPISNHLYFYWYRQILGQKVEFLVSFYNNEISEKSEIFDDQFSVERPDGSNFTLKIRSTKLEDSAMYFCASRPWGGTDTQYFGPGTRLTVL.

The J gene is TRBJ1-2, the V gene TRBV28; 11 nucleotides line up with TRBD1. There are 15 residues in the CDR3. CDR1 is MDHEN, CDR2 SYDVKM, per germline. V trimming: 5 bases; J trimming: 8 bases; junction bases outside the gene matches: 10. The CDR3 loop is CASSPGTGGGFGYTF. CDR3 nucleotides: TGTGCCAGCAGTCCGGGGACAGGGGGAGGATTCGGCTACACCTTC.

V usage is TRBV27 and J usage is TRBJ2-1; no clear D gene. This CDR3 spans 15 amino acids. The V gene's germline CDR1 is MNHEY and CDR2 SMNVEV (reference sequence). V was cut by 5 bases and J by 4 bases, with 15 bases left in between. Here the CDR3 reads CASSLGRIGYNEQFF. As DNA, the CDR3 is TGTGCCAGCAGTCTCGGCAGGATAGGATACAATGAGCAGTTCTTC.

With regard to this clone: The same CDR3 can be traced to other DNA sequences in this sample. The rearrangement joins TRBV5-1 to TRBJ1-4; tentatively, D is TRBD1 (5 bases). The CDR3 is 15 amino acids. Germline CDR1 is SGHRS and CDR2 is YFSETQ. V was pared by 0 bases and J by 0 bases, with 6 bases between. CDR3 nucleotide sequence: TGCGCCAGCAGCTTGGTAGGGGCAACTAATGAAAAACTGTTTTTT. It codes for CASSLVGATNEKLFF.